These 13 T cell receptor beta chains originate from one sample sequenced in a study of blood T cell repertoires in COVID-19. Sequenced by immunoSEQ multiplex PCR; TCRdb stores in-frame clones only, minus some. The sample lists 30,000 to 40,000 clones; around nine tenths were seen once. Material: peripheral blood. These TCRs come from a woman in her 70s with active COVID-19.

The genes are TRBV2 and TRBJ1-2, with TRBD1 as a possible D gene (5 bases). The CDR3 is 15 amino acids. Germline V gene lookup returns CDR1 SNHLY and CDR2 FYNNEI. Trimming took 3 bases from V and 0 from J, leaving 11 bases between them. The CDR3 DNA reads TGTGCCAGCAGTGAGGGTCAGGGCACTAACTATGGCTACACCTTC. Protein sequence: CASSEGQGTNYGYTF.

This chain uses TRBV9 with TRBJ2-7; perhaps TRBD1 as D (5 bases). The CDR3 spans 15 residues. Trimming left V 6 bases short and J 2 bases short, with 18 bases between. Germline V gene sequence: CDR1 SGDLS, CDR2 YYNGEE. This CDR3 reads CASTTLRQPTYEQYF. The CDR3 bases are TGTGCCAGCACCACTCTTCGACAGCCGACCTACGAGCAGTACTTC.

In its sample, this clone was seen once. The chain combines TRBV2 with TRBJ1-5; D is perhaps TRBD1 (5 bases). Trimming shortened V by 1 base and J by 0 bases, and 10 bases separated the two germline ends. Per the germline V gene, CDR1 is SNHLY and CDR2 is FYNNEI. This CDR3 region has 16 residues. The CDR3: CASSEEVTASNQPQHF. CDR3 coding DNA: TGTGCCAGCAGTGAAGAGGTGACAGCTAGCAATCAGCCCCAGCATTTT.

This rearrangement joins TRBV7-2 to TRBJ2-4; D is uncertain. Germline V lookup: CDR1 SGHTA, CDR2 FQGNSA. Trimming stripped 5 bases from V and 10 bases from J, with 9 bases between. The CDR3 runs to 11 residues. CDR3 bases: TGTGCCAGCAGCACCGGGTATATTCAGTACTTC. As protein: CASSTGYIQYF. The full variable domain, completed using reference TRBV7-2 and TRBJ2-4, is GAGVSQSPSNKVTEKGKDVELRCDPISGHTALYWYRQSLGQGLEFLIYFQGNSAPDKSGLPSDRFSAERTGGSVSTLTIQRTQQEDSAVYLCASSTGYIQYFGAGTRLSVL.

The V gene is TRBV6-1, the J gene TRBJ2-4, with TRBD2 matching 10 bases. The V segment lost 6 bases and the J segment 0 bases; nucleotides outside the gene matches: 11. Germline V gives CDR1 MNHNS, CDR2 SASEGT. CDR3 length: 18 residues. The CDR3 loop is CASREYTSGDIAKNIQYF. The CDR3 DNA reads as TGTGCCAGCAGGGAATACACTAGCGGGGACATAGCCAAAAACATTCAGTACTTC.

The chain couples TRBV2 to TRBJ2-6; 9 bases align to TRBD1. CDR1 and CDR2 (germline): SNHLY, FYNNEI. Trimming cost V 6 bases and J 2 bases; bases outside gene matches: 5. This CDR3 is 16 amino acids long. The CDR3 spells CASRRQGVAGANVLTF. Here the CDR3 DNA reads TGTGCCAGCAGACGACAGGGGGTAGCTGGGGCCAACGTCCTGACTTTC.

This clone appeared once. V gene TRBV6-1 combines with J gene TRBJ2-7, with a tentative D call TRBD1 (7 bases). The CDR3 has 15 amino acids. The V gene lost 0 bases and the J gene lost 2 bases, with 11 bases spanning the gap. The V gene's germline CDR1 is MNHNS and CDR2 SASEGT. The CDR3 sequence is CASSEASRGAYEQYF. In DNA, the CDR3 is TGTGCCAGCAGTGAAGCGAGCAGGGGGGCCTACGAGCAGTACTTC.

The gene calls are TRBV4-2 and TRBJ2-2, with D possibly being TRBD1 (6 bases). V lost 2 bases, J lost 8 bases, and 18 bases lay in between. Germline-derived CDR1 and CDR2 are LGHNA and YNFKEQ. This CDR3 has 16 amino acids. In DNA, the CDR3 is TGTGCCAGCAGCCAACGCACAGGGTACAACAAAGGGGAGCTGTTTTTT. Amino acid sequence: CASSQRTGYNKGELFF.

The genes are TRBV5-1 and TRBJ2-5; D possibly corresponds to TRBD1 (5 bases). The germline V gene has CDR1 SGHRS and CDR2 YFSETQ. V was pared by 7 bases and J by 4 bases, with 17 bases between. This CDR3 is built from 14 residues. The CDR3, as DNA: TGCGCCAGCTATCCCAGGGTCTGGGGAGAGACCCAGTACTTC. Translation: CASYPRVWGETQYF.

The J gene is TRBJ1-1, the V gene TRBV28; unclear D gene. The germline V and J ends were trimmed by 6 bases and 1 base, with 9 bases remaining between them. CDR3 length: 13 residues. The germline CDR1 and CDR2 sequences are MDHEN and SYDVKM. CDR3 region: CASSPDTNTEAFF. The CDR3 nucleotides are TGTGCCAGCAGCCCCGACACGAACACTGAAGCTTTCTTT.

V gene TRBV28 combines with J gene TRBJ1-5, with D maybe TRBD1 (5 bases). Per germline, CDR1 MDHEN and CDR2 SYDVKM. V gave up 5 bases and J gave up 5 bases, with 10 bases separating them. The CDR3 contains 13 residues. CDR3 nucleotides: TGTGCCAGCAGTGTCGGAGGGGATCAGCCCCAGCATTTT. Translation gives CASSVGGDQPQHF. Full variable domain (outside the CDR3, taken from reference TRBV28 and TRBJ1-5): DVKVTQSSRYLVKRTGEKVFLECVQDMDHENMFWYRQDPGLGLRLIYFSYDVKMKEKGDIPEGYSVSREKKERFSLILESASTNQTSMYLCASSVGGDQPQHFGDGTRLSIL.

This chain links TRBV12-3 or TRBV12-4 with TRBJ1-1, with 7 bases fitting TRBD1. V was clipped by 3 bases and J by 5 bases; unmatched bases: 3. This CDR3 has 13 residues. CDR3 loop: CASSLGQRTEAFF. The CDR3 nucleotides are TGTGCCAGCAGTTTGGGACAGAGGACTGAAGCTTTCTTT.

The chain carries TRBV19 and TRBJ2-2, with TRBD2 as a possible D gene (6 bases). Trimming removed 6 bases from V and 7 bases from J, with 15 bases in between. Germline V gene data show CDR1 as LNHDA and CDR2 as SQIVND (reference sequence). This CDR3 comprises 14 residues. The CDR3 region has the DNA TGTGCCAGTAGCTCAGGACCGGGGGTCGGGGAGCTGTTTTTT. Protein sequence: CASSSGPGVGELFF.